This entry lists 16 T cell receptor beta chains sequenced from one sample in a study of blood T cell repertoires in COVID-19. Method: immunoSEQ multiplex PCR; TCRdb's copy keeps in-frame clones and lacks some. Here the sample spans over 130,000 clones, 75% to 80% being singletons. The sample consisted of PBMCs or T cells enriched from blood (not recorded which). The receptors derive from a woman aged 45-59 years who had recovered from COVID-19.

This clone was picked up many times. The chain employs TRBV7-6 and TRBJ2-7; D not certain. The length of the CDR3 is 14 residues. Per germline, CDR1 SGHVS and CDR2 FNYEAQ. Trimming stripped 1 base from V and 0 bases from J, with 7 bases between. The CDR3 here is CASSLVAASYEQYF. The DNA of the CDR3 is TGTGCCAGCAGCTTAGTCGCGGCCTCCTACGAGCAGTACTTC.

The DNA of the CDR3 is TGTGCCTGGAGTGGCCGGACAGGGGGCTATGGCTACACCTTC. Its protein is CAWSGRTGGYGYTF. V usage is TRBV30 and J usage is TRBJ1-2, with 10 bases matching TRBD1. The V segment lost 1 base and the J segment 4 bases; nucleotides outside the gene matches: 3. The CDR3 runs to 14 residues. Germline assignment: CDR1 GTSNPN and CDR2 SVGIG (reference sequence).

This chain connects TRBV11-2 to TRBJ1-6; the D is unclear. There are 16 residues in the CDR3. V was pared by 1 base and J by 10 bases, with 17 bases between. Germline lookup yields CDR1 SGHAT and CDR2 FQNNGV. The CDR3 DNA sequence: TGTGCCAGCAGCTTAGTTTTTGAGGGCGTGCGGTCACCCCTCCACTTT. Translated: CASSLVFEGVRSPLHF.

The chain joins TRBV11-2 to TRBJ1-1; D not certain. Trimming removed 5 bases from V and 1 base from J, with 17 bases in between. This CDR3 region has 16 residues. CDR1 is SGHAT and CDR2 is FQNNGV in the germline V gene. The DNA for the CDR3 is TGTGCCAGCAGCCCCCCGATGCAGGCACGGAACACTGAAGCTTTCTTT. It yields the protein CASSPPMQARNTEAFF.

The rearrangement uses TRBV7-9 and TRBJ1-6, with a possible D match to TRBD1 (5 bases). This CDR3 comprises 18 residues. V was shortened by 4 bases and J by 8 bases, with 24 bases between the two germline ends. Germline lookup yields CDR1 SEHNR and CDR2 FQNEAQ (reference sequence). CDR3 in amino acids: CASSSPVQQARRDSPLHF. As DNA, the CDR3 is TGTGCCAGCAGCTCTCCGGTCCAACAGGCCCGACGGGATTCACCCCTCCACTTT.

The V call is TRBV19, the J call TRBJ2-2, with D possibly matching TRBD2 (6 bases). CDR3 length equals 16 residues. Germline CDR1 reads LNHDA; CDR2 reads SQIVND (reference sequence). V shed 4 bases and J shed 0 bases, with 12 bases lying between them. This chain's CDR3 is CASSRRGASNTGELFF. For the CDR3, the DNA is TGTGCCAGTAGTAGGCGCGGGGCCTCGAACACCGGGGAGCTGTTTTTT.

The rearrangement uses TRBV19 and TRBJ2-1; 9 nucleotides agree with TRBD1. The V segment lost 9 bases and the J segment 12 bases; nucleotides outside the gene matches: 6. Germline assignment: CDR1 LNHDA and CDR2 SQIVND (reference sequence). CDR3 size: 11 residues. CDR3 nucleotide sequence: TGTGCCAGCGCACAGGGGGCTGGGCAGTTCTTC. It is translated as CASAQGAGQFF.

The chain is built from TRBV24-1 and TRBJ2-7; 8 bases align to TRBD1. The CDR3 is 14 residues long. J gave up 3 bases and V 3 bases, and 3 bases lay outside the gene matches. Germline CDR1 is KGHDR and CDR2 is SFDVKD. As DNA, the CDR3 is TGTGCCACCAGTGATCCGGACAGGGACTACGAGCAGTACTTC. This sequence encodes CATSDPDRDYEQYF.

The gene calls are TRBV30 and TRBJ2-3; D unresolved. V was clipped by 0 bases and J by 0 bases, with 10 bases between them. This CDR3 is built from 15 residues. In germline, CDR1 is GTSNPN, CDR2 SVGIG (reference sequence). CDR3 sequence (DNA): TGTGCCTGGAGTGTACAAACAGCTAGCACAGATACGCAGTATTTT. This gives the protein CAWSVQTASTDTQYF.

V gene TRBV27 combines with J gene TRBJ1-6; TRBD1 matches at 7 bases. This CDR3 has 16 residues. Per germline, CDR1 MNHEY and CDR2 SMNVEV (reference sequence). V shed 6 bases and J 10 bases; nucleotides not matched to a gene: 15. CDR3 amino acids: CASSPAVKGARSPLHF. In DNA form, the CDR3 reads TGTGCCAGCAGCCCAGCAGTTAAGGGGGCGCGATCACCCCTCCACTTT.

This clone appeared once. The rearrangement joins TRBV10-2 to TRBJ1-4, with TRBD1 identical over 7 bases. Germline trimming cut 8 bases from V and 3 bases from J; bases unmatched to any gene: 9. The germline CDR1 and CDR2 sequences are WSHSY and SAAADI. The CDR3 length is 15 residues. The CDR3 DNA is TGCGCCAGCCAAGCTGGACAGGCGGCTAATGAAAAACTGTTTTTT. Translation: CASQAGQAANEKLFF.

The V and J genes are TRBV5-4 and TRBJ1-1; no definite D call. The V end lost 2 bases, the J end lost 4 bases, and 15 bases lay between the germline ends. Germline V gene sequence: CDR1 SGHNT, CDR2 YYREEE (reference sequence). The CDR3 loop spans 15 amino acids. The CDR3 DNA sequence: TGTGCCAGCAGCTTTTCGAGGGAGTGGGGCACTGAAGCTTTCTTT. Translated, it gives CASSFSREWGTEAFF.

This chain joins TRBV19 and TRBJ1-4; TRBD1 matches 7 bases. With 6 bases clipped from V and 4 bases from J, the junction kept 5 bases outside the gene matches. Per the germline V gene, CDR1 is LNHDA and CDR2 is SQIVND (reference sequence). The CDR3 covers 14 residues. CDR3 DNA: TGTGCCAGTAGACCGGGACAGTTTAATGAAAAACTGTTTTTT. It specifies CASRPGQFNEKLFF.

V usage is TRBV5-6 and J usage is TRBJ2-5, with 10 bases lining up with TRBD1. Trimming removed 4 bases from V and 5 bases from J; junction bases left unmatched: 8. Germline CDR1 reads SGHDT; CDR2 reads YYEEEE. This CDR3 has 15 amino acids. CDR3: CASSRTSTGGETQYF. The CDR3 bases are TGTGCCAGCAGCCGAACTTCGACAGGGGGCGAGACCCAGTACTTC.

This clone was observed a few times. V and J are TRBV28 and TRBJ1-4; D may be TRBD1 (5 bases). Trimming took 3 bases from V and 6 from J, leaving 8 bases between them. The CDR3 contains 13 residues. Germline V CDR1 and CDR2: MDHEN, SYDVKM. The chain's CDR3 is CASSFQGDEKLFF. Here the CDR3 DNA reads TGTGCCAGCAGTTTTCAGGGTGATGAAAAACTGTTTTTT.

The gene calls are TRBV6-5 and TRBJ1-2; perhaps TRBD1 as D (6 bases). Trimming cost V 6 bases and J 0 bases, with 11 bases left between them. Per the germline V gene, CDR1 is MNHEY and CDR2 is SVGAGI. This CDR3 comprises 14 residues. The CDR3: CASSSGQTNYGYTF. The CDR3 DNA reads TGTGCCAGCAGCTCCGGACAGACTAACTATGGCTACACCTTC.